One sample yielded the 25 T cell receptor beta chains listed below, sequenced in a study of siplizumab effects on memory and regulatory T cells. Measured with immunoSEQ multiplex PCR; TCRdb has only the in-frame clones, and not every one. Of around 26,000 clones in the sample, around 83% were seen once. Material: memory CD4+ T cells sorted from blood. The receptor source for this set is a human donor in good health.

Only one count was recorded for this clone. As DNA, the CDR3 is TGTGCCAGCAGCTTAGGTCAGGGGACTGAAGCTTTCTTT. Translation: CASSLGQGTEAFF. V gene TRBV7-8 combines with J gene TRBJ1-1, with D perhaps TRBD1 (6 bases). V lost 1 base, J lost 5 bases, and 8 bases lay in between. From germline, CDR1 is SGHVS and CDR2 FQNEAQ. The length of the CDR3 is 13 residues.

The chain joins TRBV29-1 to TRBJ2-3; possible D gene TRBD2, 5 bases. Looked up from germline, CDR1 is SQVTM and CDR2 is ANQGSEA. The CDR3 has 13 residues. The V end was cut by 7 bases, the J end by 1 base, with 12 bases between. The CDR3 region is CSAPNGGTDTQYF. The CDR3 DNA follows: TGCAGCGCTCCTAACGGGGGCACAGATACGCAGTATTTT.

The rearrangement uses TRBV5-8 and TRBJ1-4; 8 nucleotides line up with TRBD1. The CDR3 is 13 amino acids. Per the germline V gene, CDR1 is SGHTS and CDR2 is YDEGEE. J lost 9 bases, V lost 2 bases, and 3 bases had no gene match. The CDR3 bases are TGTGCCAGCAGCTTCGGACAGGGTAAAAAACTGTTTTTT. It encodes CASSFGQGKKLFF.

The chain is built from TRBV4-3 and TRBJ2-7; D call uncertain. This CDR3 is 13 amino acids long. V was shortened by 1 base and J by 6 bases, with 10 bases between the two germline ends. Germline V lookup: CDR1 LGHNA, CDR2 YSLEER. The CDR3 sequence is CASSQVESSEQYF. The CDR3 DNA reads TGCGCCAGCAGCCAAGTAGAATCGTCCGAGCAGTACTTC.

The CDR3 nucleotides are TGTGCCAGCAGCCCTGTCGTAGCTGCCCTACGAGAGCAGTACTTC. It yields the protein CASSPVVAALREQYF. The genes are TRBV27 and TRBJ2-7, with D unresolved. V shed 6 bases and J shed 7 bases, with 22 bases lying between them. The CDR3 runs to 15 residues. Germline CDR1 and CDR2: MNHEY and SMNVEV (reference sequence).

This chain uses TRBV4-1 with TRBJ2-7; 11 nucleotides agree with TRBD2. J lost 3 bases, V lost 5 bases, and 6 bases had no gene match. Germline values: CDR1 MGHRA, CDR2 YSYEKL. The CDR3 is 15 residues long. The CDR3 bases are TGCGCCAGCAGCTCCCCCACTAGCGGGAGCTACGAGCAGTACTTC. This translates into CASSSPTSGSYEQYF.

Written as DNA, the CDR3 is TGCAGTGCTAGGATCGGGTTTGAGCAGTACTTC. It encodes CSARIGFEQYF. The chain links TRBV20-1 to TRBJ2-7; D not resolved. The length of the CDR3 is 11 residues. CDR1 is DFQATT and CDR2 is SNEGSKA in the germline V gene (reference sequence). Trimming took off 3 bases at V and 7 bases at J, with 10 bases between the two ends.

CDR3 protein: CASSVVSGGGVNEQFF. The CDR3 bases are TGTGCCAGCAGCGTAGTCAGCGGGGGAGGGGTCAATGAGCAGTTCTTC. This chain joins TRBV9 and TRBJ2-1, with 8 bases lining up with TRBD2. Germline V gives CDR1 SGDLS, CDR2 YYNGEE. V shed 0 bases and J 6 bases; nucleotides not matched to a gene: 8. CDR3 length equals 16 residues.

The chain has TRBV30 and TRBJ1-1; possible D gene TRBD1, 5 bases. CDR3 size: 13 residues. The germline V gene encodes CDR1 GTSNPN and CDR2 SVGIG (reference sequence). The V end was cut by 5 bases, the J end by 5 bases, with 15 bases between. The CDR3 loop is CAWHGAGRTEAFF. DNA of the CDR3: TGTGCCTGGCATGGGGCTGGAAGGACTGAAGCTTTCTTT.

This chain links TRBV2 with TRBJ1-2; D possibly corresponds to TRBD1 (5 bases). Trimming took off 0 bases at V and 8 bases at J, with 13 bases between the two ends. CDR3 size: 14 residues. CDR1 is SNHLY and CDR2 is FYNNEI in the germline V gene. The CDR3 DNA sequence: TGTGCCAGCAGTGAAGCGGGTCAGGGTCGGGGCTACACCTTC. Its protein is CASSEAGQGRGYTF.

This clone was counted once. The chain has TRBV4-3 and TRBJ2-7; D gene unclear. This CDR3 is built from 14 residues. The ends were cut back, 1 base at V and 3 bases at J, with 10 bases in the middle. Per the germline V gene, CDR1 is LGHNA and CDR2 is YSLEER. CDR3 nucleotides: TGCGCCAGCAGCCAAGTTTTGGGGAACTACGAGCAGTACTTC. Protein product: CASSQVLGNYEQYF.

Comment on this clone: The same CDR3 arises from other DNA sequences in this sample as well. The V call is TRBV7-3, the J call TRBJ1-1; D unresolved. The V end was cut by 2 bases, the J end by 2 bases, with 6 bases between. The CDR3 is 13 amino acids. The germline V gene has CDR1 SGHTA and CDR2 FQGTGA. The CDR3 DNA follows: TGTGCCAGCAGCTTATTGGTCAACACTGAAGCTTTCTTT. It translates to CASSLLVNTEAFF. The full variable domain, its missing parts supplied by reference TRBV7-3 and TRBJ1-1, is GAGVSQTPSNKVTEKGKYVELRCDPISGHTALYWYRQSLGQGPEFLIYFQGTGAADDSGLPNDRFFAVRPEGSVSTLKIQRTERGDSAVYLCASSLLVNTEAFFGQGTRLTVV.

This chain connects TRBV7-9 to TRBJ1-2; no clear D gene. Germline V CDR1 and CDR2: SEHNR, FQNEAQ (reference sequence). Trimming removed 3 bases at V and 5 bases at J, with 7 bases between. The CDR3 loop spans 12 amino acids. The CDR3 DNA is TGTGCCAGCAGCTTGGAGGGTTATGGCTACACCTTC. Translating gives CASSLEGYGYTF.

The genes are TRBV5-1 and TRBJ2-1, with 10 nucleotides matching TRBD1. Trimming at V came to 0 bases and at J to 2 bases, leaving 2 bases not matched to a gene. Germline V CDR1 and CDR2: SGHRS, YFSETQ. The CDR3 is 16 residues long. The CDR3 sequence: CASSLDGQGAYNEQFF. As DNA, the CDR3 is TGCGCCAGCAGCTTGGATGGACAGGGGGCCTACAATGAGCAGTTCTTC.

J is TRBJ2-7 and V is TRBV19; the match to TRBD2 covers 8 bases. V lost 5 bases and J lost 2; bases outside the gene matches: 8. The CDR3 sequence is 15 residues long. CDR1 is LNHDA, CDR2 SQIVND, per germline (reference sequence). The CDR3 protein is CASSPGLVPTYEQYF. DNA of the CDR3: TGTGCCAGTAGTCCGGGACTAGTCCCCACCTACGAGCAGTACTTC.

The V gene is TRBV29-1, the J gene TRBJ2-1; D assignment may be TRBD1 or TRBD2 (7 bases each). Trimming left V 2 bases short and J 8 bases short, with 16 bases between. CDR3 length equals 14 residues. Per the germline V gene, CDR1 is SQVTM and CDR2 is ANQGSEA. The CDR3 loop is CSVERSGTVDEQFF. The CDR3 DNA sequence: TGCAGCGTTGAACGAAGCGGGACAGTAGATGAGCAGTTCTTC.

The chain has TRBV28 and TRBJ1-6, with D unclear. The CDR3 spans 11 residues. Germline lookup yields CDR1 MDHEN and CDR2 SYDVKM. Trimming removed 7 bases at V and 8 bases at J, with 6 bases between. CDR3 DNA: TGTGCCAGCACTAGGGATTCACCCCTCCACTTT. It specifies CASTRDSPLHF.

This chain uses TRBV30 with TRBJ1-4; 10 bases map to TRBD1. This CDR3 is built from 14 residues. V lost 2 bases and J lost 7; bases outside the gene matches: 4. Per the germline V gene, CDR1 is GTSNPN and CDR2 is SVGIG (reference sequence). The CDR3 DNA reads as TGTGCCTGGAGTCCCGGGACAGGGGCTGAAAAACTGTTTTTT. It encodes CAWSPGTGAEKLFF.

The J gene is TRBJ2-7, the V gene TRBV6-6; 9 bases match TRBD1. The V and J ends lost 5 bases and 6 bases, in that order; junction bases with no gene match: 11. Germline-derived CDR1 and CDR2 are MNHNY and SVGAGI (reference sequence). The CDR3 is 15 residues long. The CDR3 DNA reads as TGTGCCAGCAGTGACACCGGGACAGGGCTTCGCGAGCAGTACTTC. It codes for CASSDTGTGLREQYF.

The chain is built from TRBV27 and TRBJ1-3; D gene ambiguous. There are 14 residues in the CDR3. V was cut by 6 bases and J by 0 bases, with 9 bases left in between. Germline V gene data show CDR1 as MNHEY and CDR2 as SMNVEV (reference sequence). CDR3 sequence reads: CASSTTASGNTIYF. The CDR3 DNA sequence: TGTGCCAGCAGCACGACGGCCTCTGGAAACACCATATATTTT.

This chain links TRBV29-1 with TRBJ2-7; D is uncertain. The germline V gene encodes CDR1 SQVTM and CDR2 ANQGSEA. This CDR3 contains 16 residues. With 2 bases removed from V and 0 bases from J, the gap between germline ends came to 17 bases. The CDR3 here is CSVEIVGMRSSYEQYF. DNA of the CDR3: TGCAGCGTTGAAATCGTCGGCATGAGGAGCTCCTACGAGCAGTACTTC.

The chain couples TRBV4-3 to TRBJ1-2, with D possibly TRBD1 on 6 matching bases. V was cut by 0 bases and J by 7 bases, with 15 bases left in between. The CDR3 runs to 15 residues. Germline CDR1 and CDR2: LGHNA and YSLEER. Here the CDR3 DNA reads TGCGCCAGCAGCCAAGATCGAAGGGGGGAGGGTGGCTACACCTTC. Amino acids: CASSQDRRGEGGYTF.

The J gene is TRBJ2-7, the V gene TRBV7-2; TRBD2 might be the D (7 bases). The germline V gene has CDR1 SGHTA and CDR2 FQGNSA. The CDR3 has 16 residues. Trimming cost V 1 base and J 3 bases, with 16 bases left between them. CDR3 residues: CASSLGGGALRYEQYF. As DNA, the CDR3 is TGTGCCAGCAGCTTAGGAGGGGGGGCCCTTCGCTACGAGCAGTACTTC.

The genes are TRBV5-1 and TRBJ2-7; 7 nucleotides agree with TRBD1. This CDR3 region has 14 residues. V shed 2 bases and J 7 bases; nucleotides not matched to a gene: 9. Looked up from germline, CDR1 is SGHRS and CDR2 is YFSETQ. The CDR3 reads CASSLDRVAGEQYF. The CDR3 region has the DNA TGCGCCAGCAGCTTAGACAGGGTGGCAGGGGAGCAGTACTTC.

The genes are TRBV19 and TRBJ2-2; TRBD2 might be the D (6 bases). Deletions cut 1 base from V and 6 bases from J, with 6 bases between. CDR3 length: 13 amino acids. Germline assignment: CDR1 LNHDA and CDR2 SQIVND (reference sequence). The CDR3 sequence: CASSIAGAGELFF. CDR3 DNA: TGTGCCAGTAGTATAGCGGGAGCCGGGGAGCTGTTTTTT. The whole variable domain, remainder taken from reference TRBV19 and TRBJ2-2, is DGGITQSPKYLFRKEGQNVTLSCEQNLNHDAMYWYRQDPGQGLRLIYYSQIVNDFQKGDIAEGYSVSREKKESFPLTVTSAQKNPTAFYLCASSIAGAGELFFGEGSRLTVL.